The 8 T cell receptor beta chains reported below all come from one sample, sequenced in a study of blood T cell repertoires in COVID-19 (dated by TCRdb to the early 2020s). The method behind the library was the immunoSEQ multiplex PCR assay. What TCRdb holds here is the immuneACCESS table cut down to in-frame rearrangements. Part of the clones is not present; checked against another copy, under half of the missing clones reflect an unresolved V gene, and the others are unexplained. Present in this sample are about 310,000 clones, roughly 89% of which were seen just once. The top ten clonotypes cover about 1% of the sample. The source material was peripheral blood. These receptors were obtained from a woman between 35 and 50 years old with COVID-19, enrolled during active disease.

This clone appeared a single time. This chain uses TRBV7-9 with TRBJ2-2, with TRBD2 matching over 7 bases. V was pared by 0 bases and J by 0 bases, with 4 bases of the junction left unmatched. This CDR3 contains 17 residues. Germline V gene lookup returns CDR1 SEHNR and CDR2 FQNEAQ (reference sequence). The CDR3 DNA is TGTGCCAGCAGCTTAGCGAGGCGGGAGCCGAACACCGGGGAGCTGTTTTTT. Amino acid sequence: CASSLARREPNTGELFF. Filled out from reference TRBV7-9 and TRBJ2-2, the complete variable domain reads DTGVSQNPRHKITKRGQNVTFRCDPISEHNRLYWYRQTLGQGPEFLTYFQNEAQLEKSRLLSDRFSAERPKGSFSTLEIQRTEQGDSAMYLCASSLARREPNTGELFFGEGSRLTVL.

The genes are TRBV7-2 and TRBJ1-2; D perhaps matches TRBD1 (5 bases). This CDR3 is 15 amino acids long. The germline gives CDR1 SGHTA, CDR2 FQGNSA. Trimming removed 4 bases from V and 5 bases from J, with 17 bases in between. The CDR3 region is CASSSLGRGGYGYTF. The CDR3 DNA sequence: TGTGCCAGCAGCTCATTGGGACGGGGGGGGTATGGCTACACCTTC.

The chain carries TRBV15 and TRBJ2-2; 9 bases are a match to TRBD2. V was clipped by 1 base and J by 2 bases; unmatched bases: 5. This CDR3 has 17 residues. Germline-derived CDR1 and CDR2 are LNHNV and YYDKDF (reference sequence). In DNA form, the CDR3 reads TGTGCCACCAGCAGAGGAGGACTAGCGAGAAACACCGGGGAGCTGTTTTTT. This sequence encodes CATSRGGLARNTGELFF.

The rearrangement uses TRBV5-1 and TRBJ2-3; the match to TRBD2 covers 12 bases. Trimming removed 1 base from V and 4 bases from J; junction bases left unmatched: 13. Germline CDR1 reads SGHRS; CDR2 reads YFSETQ. The length of the CDR3 is 19 residues. CDR3 in DNA: TGCGCCAGCAGCTTGTACCCCCCCTCTAGCGGGGGGGCCCCAGATACGCAGTATTTT. Translating it yields CASSLYPPSSGGAPDTQYF.

This clone showed up just once. J is TRBJ2-5 and V is TRBV3-1 (or the pseudogene TRBV3-2); D ambiguous. CDR1 and CDR2 (germline): LGHDT, YNNKEL (reference sequence). Trimming took off 1 base at V and 2 bases at J, with 14 bases between the two ends. The CDR3 has 16 amino acids. CDR3 sequence (DNA): TGTGCCAGCAGCCAAGGTCAGCGATCCGGTCAAGAGACCCAGTACTTC. As protein: CASSQGQRSGQETQYF.

V is TRBV7-3 and J is TRBJ1-2; possible D gene TRBD1, 5 bases. V lost 4 bases, J lost 9 bases, and 12 bases lay in between. There are 12 residues in the CDR3. Germline CDR1 and CDR2: SGHTA and FQGTGA. Here the CDR3 reads CASSSPGGSYTF. DNA of the CDR3: TGTGCCAGCAGCTCTCCGGGGGGGAGCTACACCTTC.

The J gene is TRBJ1-2, the V gene TRBV28; D may be TRBD1 (6 bases). Per the germline V gene, CDR1 is MDHEN and CDR2 is SYDVKM. The CDR3 has 15 residues. The V and J ends lost 4 bases and 4 bases respectively, with 16 bases between them. CDR3 sequence: CASSSLPRGPYGYTF. Here the CDR3 DNA reads TGTGCCAGCAGTTCGCTCCCGCGGGGGCCCTATGGCTACACCTTC.

The rearrangement uses TRBV27 and TRBJ2-7; TRBD1 agrees at 7 bases. The CDR3 is 15 residues long. Germline CDR1 is MNHEY and CDR2 is SMNVEV (reference sequence). Trimming cost V 6 bases and J 4 bases; bases outside gene matches: 12. The CDR3 DNA reads as TGTGCCAGCAGCTTACTGACAGGGATTAGTTACGAGCAGTACTTC. It translates to CASSLLTGISYEQYF.